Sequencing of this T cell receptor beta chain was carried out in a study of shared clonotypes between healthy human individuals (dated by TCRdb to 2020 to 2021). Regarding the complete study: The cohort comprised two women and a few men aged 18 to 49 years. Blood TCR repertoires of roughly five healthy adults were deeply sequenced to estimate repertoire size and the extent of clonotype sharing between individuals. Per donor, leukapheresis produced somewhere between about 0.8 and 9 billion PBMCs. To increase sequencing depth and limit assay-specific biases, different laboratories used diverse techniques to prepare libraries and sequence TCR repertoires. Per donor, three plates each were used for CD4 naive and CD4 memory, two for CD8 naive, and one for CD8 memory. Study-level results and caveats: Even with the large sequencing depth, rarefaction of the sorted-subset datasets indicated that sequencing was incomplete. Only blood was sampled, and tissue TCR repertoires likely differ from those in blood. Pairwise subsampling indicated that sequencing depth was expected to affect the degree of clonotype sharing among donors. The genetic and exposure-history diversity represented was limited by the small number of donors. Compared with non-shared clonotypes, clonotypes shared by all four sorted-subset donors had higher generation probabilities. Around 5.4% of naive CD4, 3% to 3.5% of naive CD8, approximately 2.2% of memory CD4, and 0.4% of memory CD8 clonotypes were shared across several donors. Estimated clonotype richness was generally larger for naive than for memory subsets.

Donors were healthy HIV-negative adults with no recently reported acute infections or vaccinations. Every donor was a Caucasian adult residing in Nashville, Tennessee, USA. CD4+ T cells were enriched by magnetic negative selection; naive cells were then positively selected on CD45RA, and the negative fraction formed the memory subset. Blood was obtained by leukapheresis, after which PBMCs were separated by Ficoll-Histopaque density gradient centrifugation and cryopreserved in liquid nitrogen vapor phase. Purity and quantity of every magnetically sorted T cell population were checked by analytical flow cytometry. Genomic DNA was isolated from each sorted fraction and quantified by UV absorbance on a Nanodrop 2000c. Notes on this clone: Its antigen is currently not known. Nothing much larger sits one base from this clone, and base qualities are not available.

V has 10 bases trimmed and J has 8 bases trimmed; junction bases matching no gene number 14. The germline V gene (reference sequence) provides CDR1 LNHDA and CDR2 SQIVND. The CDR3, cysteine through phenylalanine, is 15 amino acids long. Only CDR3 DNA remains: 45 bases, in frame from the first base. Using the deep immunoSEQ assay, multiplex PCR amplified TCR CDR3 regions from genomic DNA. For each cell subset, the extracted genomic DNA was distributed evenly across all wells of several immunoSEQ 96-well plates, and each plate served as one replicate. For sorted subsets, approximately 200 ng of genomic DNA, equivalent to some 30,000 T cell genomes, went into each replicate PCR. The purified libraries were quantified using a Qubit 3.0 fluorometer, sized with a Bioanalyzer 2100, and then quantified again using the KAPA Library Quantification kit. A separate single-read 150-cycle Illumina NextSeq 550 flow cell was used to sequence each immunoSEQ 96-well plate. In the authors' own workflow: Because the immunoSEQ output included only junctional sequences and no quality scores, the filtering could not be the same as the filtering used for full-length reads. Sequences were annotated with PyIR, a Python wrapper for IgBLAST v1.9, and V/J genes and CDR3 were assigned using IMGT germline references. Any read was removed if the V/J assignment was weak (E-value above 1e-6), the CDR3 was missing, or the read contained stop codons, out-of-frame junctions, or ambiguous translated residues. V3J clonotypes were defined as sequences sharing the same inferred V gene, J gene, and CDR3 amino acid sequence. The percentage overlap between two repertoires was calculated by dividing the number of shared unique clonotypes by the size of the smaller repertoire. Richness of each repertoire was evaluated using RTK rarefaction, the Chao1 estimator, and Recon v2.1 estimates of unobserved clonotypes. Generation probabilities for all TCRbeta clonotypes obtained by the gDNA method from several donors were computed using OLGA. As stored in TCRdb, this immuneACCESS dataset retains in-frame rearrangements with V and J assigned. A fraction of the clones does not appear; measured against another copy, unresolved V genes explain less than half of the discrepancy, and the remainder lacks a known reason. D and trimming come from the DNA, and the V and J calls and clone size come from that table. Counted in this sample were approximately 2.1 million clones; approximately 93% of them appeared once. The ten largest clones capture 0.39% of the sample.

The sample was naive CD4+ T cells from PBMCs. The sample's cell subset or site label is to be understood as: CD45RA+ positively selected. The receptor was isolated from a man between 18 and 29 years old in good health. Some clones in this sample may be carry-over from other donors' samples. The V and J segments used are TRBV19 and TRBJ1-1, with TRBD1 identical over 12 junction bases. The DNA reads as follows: TGTGCCACCCTCACCTTAGGGACAGGGGGCCGCGAAGCTTTCTTT. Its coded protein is CATLTLGTGGREAFF.